This T cell receptor (beta chain) was observed in a study of blood T cells in healthy people across ages (dated by TCRdb to 2013 to 2016). A note on the overall study: Template switching captured roughly one uniquely barcoded TCR beta cDNA molecule per two T cells in model experiments. Two additional independent replicas of 1 million unique cDNA reads from the same blood draw were analyzed for two donors (one aged 18 to 30 and one aged 80 or older). The donors were divided into four age groups: young (average 16 years), middle-aged (over 35), aged (about 60) and long-lived (roughly 82). Donors of different ages were randomly distributed across sequencing lanes to avoid experimental bias. Using deep sequencing normalized with unique cDNA molecular identifiers, the study measured how TCR beta repertoire diversity changes with age. Results the study describes overall, beyond this receptor: Observed TCR beta diversity per million T cells fell roughly linearly with age, and a significant reduction was already apparent by age roughly 41. Bulk unsorted PBMC profiling prevented conclusive comparison of naive and antigen-experienced compartments. Estimates of total diversity from one million sequenced T cells were regarded as lower bounds and underestimates. The CMV infection status of donors was not known, potentially confounding age-related changes in expanded clonotypes. There was a strong correlation between observed TCR beta diversity and the percentage of naive T cells measured by flow cytometry. Compared with the aged group, the long-lived group had more naive CD4+ T cells, fewer expanded clones and increased TCR diversity, suggesting age selection.

This clonotype was counted only a few times. Its antigen remains undetermined. Nothing much larger sits one base from this clone, and base qualities are not available. Libraries were constructed by 5' RACE. The sequencing machine was an Illumina HiSeq 2500. The second PCR ran for about 7 to 11 cycles and used a J-beta primer mix along with a sample-barcoded 5' primer. A template-switch 5' adaptor carrying 12 random nucleotides introduced a unique molecular identifier onto each TCR beta cDNA molecule. Each sample yielded at least 3 million CDR3-containing paired-end reads. The Mint cDNA synthesis kit, primed by a TRBC-specific oligonucleotide, was used to synthesize first-strand cDNA from all RNA. After uracil-DNA glycosylase treatment, a first 18-cycle PCR used universal primers M1SS and BC2_uni_R on all cDNA. The study's own analysis went as follows. Each sample was normalized by randomly selecting 1 million high-quality reads, each carrying a distinct molecular identifier. Instead of being binned into consensus sequences, reads that shared molecular identifiers were thrown out. MiTCR, with a Q25 quality threshold and the strictest error-elimination algorithm, was used for CDR3 identification, clonotype clustering and error correction. A nonparametric unseen species model with Euler transformation was used to estimate a lower bound on total TCR beta diversity. TCRdb applied fastp at Q25 and MiXCR to the public reads, then kept only in-frame beta chains. CDR3 protein duplicates are merged, each entry listing the most common genes and DNA. TCRdb, rather than the study authors, made the V and J calls. This sample has about 680,000 distinct CDR3 sequences in its table, and 45% to 50% of those were observed once. In total, the top ten clones hold 30% to 40% of the sample.

The 35 to 40 donors, aged about 6 to 100 years, were systemically healthy Caucasian individuals from Russia. About 9.8 milliliters of peripheral blood were drawn from each donor into EDTA-treated Vacutainer tubes. Ficoll-Paque density-gradient centrifugation was used to isolate PBMCs, with at least 6.5 million per sample. Total RNA was extracted from PBMCs with Trizol reagent, with at least 6 micrograms obtained per sample. The percentages of naive CD45RAhigh/CD27high T cells were determined by flow cytometry on a PBMC aliquot from every donor. The sample was blood. This clonotype was sampled from a woman aged 60-75 years in good health.

The CDR3 in this case is CSVGGARDTQYF. The nucleotides read TGCAGCGTGGGGGGGGCCAGGGATACGCAGTATTTT. The V and J genes are TRBV29-1 and TRBJ2-3; the D gene is perhaps TRBD2, on 7 matching bases. Looking up the germline V gene yields CDR1 SQVTM and CDR2 ANQGSEA. Taken from cysteine to phenylalanine, the CDR3 has 12 residues. CDR3 DNA is the only sequence kept; it has 36 bases, read in frame from the first base. Cut back by 6 bases and 6 bases, the V and J ends lie 13 bases apart.